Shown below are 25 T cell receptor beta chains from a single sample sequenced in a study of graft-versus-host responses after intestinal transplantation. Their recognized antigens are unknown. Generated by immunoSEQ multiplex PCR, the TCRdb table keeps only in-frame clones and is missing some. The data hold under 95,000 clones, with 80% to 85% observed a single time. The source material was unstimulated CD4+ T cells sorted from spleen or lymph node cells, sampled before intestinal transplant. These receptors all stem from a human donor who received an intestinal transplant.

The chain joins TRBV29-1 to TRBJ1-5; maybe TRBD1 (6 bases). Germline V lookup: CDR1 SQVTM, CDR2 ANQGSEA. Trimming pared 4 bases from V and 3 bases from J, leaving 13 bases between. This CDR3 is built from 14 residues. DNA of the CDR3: TGCAGCGTTGGAGCAGGGGAGCTCAATCAGCCCCAGCATTTT. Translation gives CSVGAGELNQPQHF.

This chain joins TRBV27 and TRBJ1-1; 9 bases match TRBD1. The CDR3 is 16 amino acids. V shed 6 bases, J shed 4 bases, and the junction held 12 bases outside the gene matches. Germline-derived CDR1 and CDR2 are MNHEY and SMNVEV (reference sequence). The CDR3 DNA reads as TGTGCCAGCAGCCCCGGGACAGGGTCCTTAAGCACTGAAGCTTTCTTT. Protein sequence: CASSPGTGSLSTEAFF.

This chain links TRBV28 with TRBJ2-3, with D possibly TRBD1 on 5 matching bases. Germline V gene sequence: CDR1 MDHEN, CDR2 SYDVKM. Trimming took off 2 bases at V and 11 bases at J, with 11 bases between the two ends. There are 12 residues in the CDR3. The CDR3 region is CASSLKGHGQYF. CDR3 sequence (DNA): TGTGCCAGCAGTTTAAAAGGACACGGGCAGTATTTT.

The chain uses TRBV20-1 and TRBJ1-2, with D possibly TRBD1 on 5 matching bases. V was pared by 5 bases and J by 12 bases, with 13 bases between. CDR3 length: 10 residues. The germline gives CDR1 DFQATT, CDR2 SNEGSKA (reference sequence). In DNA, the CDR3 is TGCAGTGCTGGACAATCCGCAGACACCTTC. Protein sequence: CSAGQSADTF.

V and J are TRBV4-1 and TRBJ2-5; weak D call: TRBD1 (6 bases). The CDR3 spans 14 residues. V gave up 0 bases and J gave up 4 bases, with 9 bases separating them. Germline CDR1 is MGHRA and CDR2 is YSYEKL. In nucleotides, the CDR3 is TGCGCCAGCAGCCAAGAGCCCAGGGGAGAGACCCAGTACTTC. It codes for CASSQEPRGETQYF.

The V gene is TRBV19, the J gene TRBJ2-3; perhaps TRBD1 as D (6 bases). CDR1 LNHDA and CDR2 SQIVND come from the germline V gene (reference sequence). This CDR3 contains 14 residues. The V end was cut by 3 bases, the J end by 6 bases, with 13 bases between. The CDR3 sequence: CASSILRGLDTQYF. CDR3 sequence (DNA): TGTGCCAGTAGTATCCTTAGGGGGTTGGATACGCAGTATTTT.

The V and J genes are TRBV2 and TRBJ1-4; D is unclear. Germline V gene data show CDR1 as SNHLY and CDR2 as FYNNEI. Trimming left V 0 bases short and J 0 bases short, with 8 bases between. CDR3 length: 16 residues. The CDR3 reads CASSEASFATNEKLFF. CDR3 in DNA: TGTGCCAGCAGTGAAGCTTCCTTTGCAACTAATGAAAAACTGTTTTTT.

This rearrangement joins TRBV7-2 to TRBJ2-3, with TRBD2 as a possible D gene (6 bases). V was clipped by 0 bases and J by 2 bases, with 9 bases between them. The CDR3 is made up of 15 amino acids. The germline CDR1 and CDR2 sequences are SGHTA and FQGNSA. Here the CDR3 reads CASSLALANTDTQYF. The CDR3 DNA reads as TGTGCCAGCAGCTTAGCACTAGCAAACACAGATACGCAGTATTTT.

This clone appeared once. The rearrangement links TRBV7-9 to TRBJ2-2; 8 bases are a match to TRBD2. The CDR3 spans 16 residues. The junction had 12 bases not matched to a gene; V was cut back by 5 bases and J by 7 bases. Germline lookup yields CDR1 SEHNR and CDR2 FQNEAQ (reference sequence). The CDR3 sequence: CASSTPWTSLGGELFF. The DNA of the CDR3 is TGTGCCAGCAGCACTCCTTGGACTAGCCTGGGCGGGGAGCTGTTTTTT.

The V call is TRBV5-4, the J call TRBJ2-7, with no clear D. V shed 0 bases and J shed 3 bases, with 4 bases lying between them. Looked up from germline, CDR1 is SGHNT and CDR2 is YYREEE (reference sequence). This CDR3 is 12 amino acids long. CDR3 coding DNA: TGTGCCAGCAGCTTGGACGGCTACGAGCAGTACTTC. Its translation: CASSLDGYEQYF.

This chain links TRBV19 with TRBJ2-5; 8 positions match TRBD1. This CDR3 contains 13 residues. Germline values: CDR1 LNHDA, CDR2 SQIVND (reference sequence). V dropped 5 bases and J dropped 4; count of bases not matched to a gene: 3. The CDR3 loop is CASSVTGGETQYF. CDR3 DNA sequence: TGTGCCAGTAGTGTTACAGGGGGAGAGACCCAGTACTTC.

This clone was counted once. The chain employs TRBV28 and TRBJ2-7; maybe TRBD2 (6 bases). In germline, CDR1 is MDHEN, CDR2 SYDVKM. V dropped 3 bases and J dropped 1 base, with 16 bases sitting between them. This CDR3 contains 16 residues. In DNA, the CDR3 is TGTGCCAGCAGTTTGTCTATGAGGAGGGTTTCCTACGAGCAGTACTTC. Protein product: CASSLSMRRVSYEQYF.

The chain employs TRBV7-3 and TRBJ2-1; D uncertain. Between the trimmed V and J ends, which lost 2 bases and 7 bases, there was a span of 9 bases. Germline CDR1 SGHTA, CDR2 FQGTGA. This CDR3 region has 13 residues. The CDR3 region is CASSLGLANEQFF. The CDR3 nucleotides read TGTGCCAGCAGCTTAGGCCTGGCTAATGAGCAGTTCTTC.

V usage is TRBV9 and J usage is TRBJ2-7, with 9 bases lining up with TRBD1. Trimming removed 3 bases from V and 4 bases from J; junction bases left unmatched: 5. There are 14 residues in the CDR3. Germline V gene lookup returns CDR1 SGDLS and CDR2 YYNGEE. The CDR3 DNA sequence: TGTGCCAGCAGCGCGGGACAGGGTAATTACGAGCAGTACTTC. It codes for CASSAGQGNYEQYF.

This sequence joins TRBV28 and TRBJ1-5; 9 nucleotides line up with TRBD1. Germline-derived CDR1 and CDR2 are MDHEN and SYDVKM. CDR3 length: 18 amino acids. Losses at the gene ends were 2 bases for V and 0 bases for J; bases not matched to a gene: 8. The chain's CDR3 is CASSLLTGGGDSNQPQHF. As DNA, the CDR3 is TGTGCCAGCAGTTTACTGACAGGGGGTGGGGATAGCAATCAGCCCCAGCATTTT.

The CDR3 spells CASTQQGAGEKLFF. The DNA for the CDR3 is TGTGCCAGCACTCAACAGGGGGCAGGTGAAAAACTGTTTTTT. The chain employs TRBV2 and TRBJ1-4; the match to TRBD1 covers 9 bases. The J segment lost 7 bases and the V segment lost 7 bases, leaving 7 bases of the junction unmatched. The CDR3 loop spans 14 amino acids. The germline V gene has CDR1 SNHLY and CDR2 FYNNEI. Drawing the rest from reference TRBV2 and TRBJ1-4, the complete variable domain is EPEVTQTPSHQVTQMGQEVILRCVPISNHLYFYWYRQILGQKVEFLVSFYNNEISEKSEIFDDQFSVERPDGSNFTLKIRSTKLEDSAMYFCASTQQGAGEKLFFGSGTQLSVL.

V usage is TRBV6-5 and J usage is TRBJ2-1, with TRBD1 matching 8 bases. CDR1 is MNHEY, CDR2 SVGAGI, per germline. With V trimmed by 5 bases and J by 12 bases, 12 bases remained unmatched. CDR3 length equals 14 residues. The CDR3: CASSRQGPTVLQFF. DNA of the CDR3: TGTGCCAGCAGTCGACAGGGGCCAACTGTACTGCAGTTCTTC.

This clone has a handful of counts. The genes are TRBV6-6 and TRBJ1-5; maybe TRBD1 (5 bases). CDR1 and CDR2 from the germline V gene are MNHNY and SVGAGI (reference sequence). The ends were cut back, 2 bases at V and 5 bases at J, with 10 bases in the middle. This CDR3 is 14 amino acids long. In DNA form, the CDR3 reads TGTGCCAGCAGTTACCAGGGCACGGATCAGCCCCAGCATTTT. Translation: CASSYQGTDQPQHF.

The CDR3 DNA reads TGCCCTTGCCCGCAGGGTCTGAGTCCCTACAATGAGCAGTTCTTC. It encodes CPCPQGLSPYNEQFF. V usage is TRBV29-1 and J usage is TRBJ2-1; the D gene is possibly TRBD1 (5 bases). The CDR3 consists of 15 residues. Per germline, CDR1 SQVTM and CDR2 ANQGSEA.

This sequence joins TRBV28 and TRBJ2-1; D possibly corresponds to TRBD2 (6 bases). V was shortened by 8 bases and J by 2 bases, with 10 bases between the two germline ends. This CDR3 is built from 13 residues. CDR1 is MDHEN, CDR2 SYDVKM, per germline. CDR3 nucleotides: TGTGCCAGCTTGACTAGGGCCTACAATGAGCAGTTCTTC. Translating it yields CASLTRAYNEQFF.

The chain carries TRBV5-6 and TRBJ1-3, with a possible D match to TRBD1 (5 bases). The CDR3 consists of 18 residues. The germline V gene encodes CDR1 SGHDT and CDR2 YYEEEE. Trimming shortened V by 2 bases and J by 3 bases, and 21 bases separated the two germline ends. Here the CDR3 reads CASSLLETVSRGGNTIYF. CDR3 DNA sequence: TGTGCCAGCAGCTTACTCGAGACAGTCTCTCGCGGTGGAAACACCATATATTTT.

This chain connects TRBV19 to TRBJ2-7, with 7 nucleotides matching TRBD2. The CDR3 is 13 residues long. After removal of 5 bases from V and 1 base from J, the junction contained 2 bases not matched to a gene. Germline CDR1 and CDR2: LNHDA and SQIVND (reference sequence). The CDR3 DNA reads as TGTGCCAGTAGTTCCGGGGGGTCCTACGAGCAGTACTTC. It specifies CASSSGGSYEQYF.

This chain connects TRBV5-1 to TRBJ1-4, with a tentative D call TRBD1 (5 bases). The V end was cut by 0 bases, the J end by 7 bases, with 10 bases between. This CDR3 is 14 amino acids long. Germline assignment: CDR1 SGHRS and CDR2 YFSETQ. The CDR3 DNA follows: TGCGCCAGCAGCTTGGGGCAGGGAAGTGAAAAACTGTTTTTT. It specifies CASSLGQGSEKLFF.

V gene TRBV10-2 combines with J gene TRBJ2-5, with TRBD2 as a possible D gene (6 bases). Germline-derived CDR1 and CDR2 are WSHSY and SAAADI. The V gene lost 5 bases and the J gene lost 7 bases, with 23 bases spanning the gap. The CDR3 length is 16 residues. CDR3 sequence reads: CASSPVGTPKSGTQYF. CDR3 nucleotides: TGCGCCAGCAGTCCCGTTGGGACTCCAAAGTCAGGGACCCAGTACTTC.

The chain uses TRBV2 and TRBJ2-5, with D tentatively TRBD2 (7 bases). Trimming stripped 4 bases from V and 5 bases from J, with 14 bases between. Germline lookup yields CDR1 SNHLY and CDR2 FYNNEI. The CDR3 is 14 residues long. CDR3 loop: CASSGGGAVETQYF. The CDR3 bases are TGTGCCAGCAGTGGAGGGGGGGCCGTGGAGACCCAGTACTTC.